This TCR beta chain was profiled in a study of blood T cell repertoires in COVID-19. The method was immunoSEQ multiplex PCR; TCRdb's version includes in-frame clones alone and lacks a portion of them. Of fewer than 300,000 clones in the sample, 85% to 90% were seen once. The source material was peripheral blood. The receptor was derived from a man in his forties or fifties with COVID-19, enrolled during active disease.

The CDR3 loop reads CASSPGEKLFF. In DNA, the CDR3 is TGTGCCAGCAGTCCTGGCGAAAAACTGTTTTTT. This chain joins TRBV6-5 and TRBJ1-4; D is unresolved. Germline V CDR1 and CDR2: MNHEY, SVGAGI. There are 11 residues in the CDR3. The V end lost 5 bases, the J end lost 8 bases, and 6 bases lay between the germline ends.